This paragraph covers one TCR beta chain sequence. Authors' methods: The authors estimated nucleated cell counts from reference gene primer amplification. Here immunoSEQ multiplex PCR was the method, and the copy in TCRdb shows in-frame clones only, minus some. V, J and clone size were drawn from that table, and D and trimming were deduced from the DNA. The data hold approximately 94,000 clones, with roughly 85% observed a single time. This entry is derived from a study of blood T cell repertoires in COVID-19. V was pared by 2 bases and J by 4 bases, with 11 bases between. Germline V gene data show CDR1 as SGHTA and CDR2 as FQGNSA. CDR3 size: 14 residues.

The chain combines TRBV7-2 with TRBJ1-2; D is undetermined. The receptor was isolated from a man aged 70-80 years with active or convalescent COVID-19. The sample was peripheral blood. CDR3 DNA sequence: TGTGCCAGCAGCTTATTTACGGTCGTCTATGGCTACACCTTC. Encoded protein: CASSLFTVVYGYTF. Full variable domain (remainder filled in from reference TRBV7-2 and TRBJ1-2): GAGVSQSPSNKVTEKGKDVELRCDPISGHTALYWYRQSLGQGLEFLIYFQGNSAPDKSGLPSDRFSAERTGGSVSTLTIQRTQQEDSAVYLCASSLFTVVYGYTFGSGTRLTVV.